A single sample gave rise to the 32 T cell receptor beta chains below, sequenced in a study of T cells after yellow fever vaccination. Via MiXCR, TCRdb re-called the 5' RACE reads, giving one row per CDR3 protein. The sample consists of approximately 510,000 distinct CDR3 sequences, about a fifth of them appearing once. This specimen consisted of PBMCs, obtained approximately 22 days after the first yellow fever vaccination. These receptors originate from a young man who received the YFV17D yellow fever vaccine.

V usage is TRBV7-2 and J usage is TRBJ1-2; 9 positions agree with TRBD1. V was clipped by 3 bases and J by 4 bases; unmatched bases: 9. From germline, CDR1 is SGHTA and CDR2 FQGNSA. The CDR3 covers 16 residues. The CDR3 sequence is CASSLVVTGGGYGYTF. The CDR3 DNA reads TGTGCCAGCAGCTTGGTCGTGACAGGGGGTGGCTATGGCTACACCTTC.

In its sample, this clonotype was seen many times. The V call is TRBV12-3 or TRBV12-4, the J call TRBJ1-4; D gene ambiguous. This CDR3 contains 14 residues. V lost 2 bases and J 4 bases, leaving 8 bases between the germline ends. CDR3: CASSLQAINEKLFF. CDR3 in DNA: TGTGCCAGCAGTTTACAGGCGATTAATGAAAAACTGTTTTTT.

This clonotype was picked up a small number of times. The chain combines TRBV6-2 or TRBV6-3 with TRBJ2-7; no reliable D call. CDR3 length equals 15 residues. Trimming stripped 5 bases from V and 5 bases from J, with 19 bases between. Looked up from germline, CDR1 is MNHEY and CDR2 is SVGEGT. The CDR3 protein is CASSPRVPAANEQYF. Here the CDR3 DNA reads TGTGCCAGCAGTCCCCGGGTTCCGGCGGCAAACGAGCAGTACTTC.

The chain is built from TRBV4-1 and TRBJ2-2, with a tentative D call TRBD2 (7 bases). Trimming removed 11 bases at V and 6 bases at J, with 16 bases between. In germline, CDR1 is MGHRA, CDR2 YSYEKL. The CDR3 length is 13 residues. The CDR3 reads CAVGRGGAGELFF. In DNA, the CDR3 is TGCGCCGTGGGGAGGGGGGGCGCCGGGGAGCTGTTTTTT.

The chain combines TRBV6-2 or TRBV6-3 with TRBJ2-1, with 9 bases lining up with TRBD2. Germline V gene lookup returns CDR1 MNHEY and CDR2 SVGEGT. This CDR3 has 15 amino acids. The V and J ends lost 7 bases and 3 bases, in that order; junction bases with no gene match: 7. Written as DNA, the CDR3 is TGTGCCAGCATTAATAGCGGGGGACGCTACAATGAGCAGTTCTTC. This codes for CASINSGGRYNEQFF.

This clonotype was seen ten or more times. V gene TRBV7-2 combines with J gene TRBJ2-7; D is perhaps TRBD1 or TRBD2 (6 bases each). Germline CDR1 SGHTA, CDR2 FQGNSA. The CDR3 has 13 amino acids. V was pared by 5 bases and J by 6 bases, with 14 bases between. The CDR3 sequence is CASSLRGVREQYF. CDR3 nucleotides: TGTGCCAGCAGCCTAAGGGGGGTCCGCGAGCAGTACTTC.

This chain connects TRBV20-1 to TRBJ1-2; 8 bases map to TRBD1. CDR1 is DFQATT, CDR2 SNEGSKA, per germline (reference sequence). There are 16 residues in the CDR3. Trimming removed 1 base from V and 7 bases from J; junction bases left unmatched: 14. The CDR3 protein is CSARVAGGAQYTGYTF. The CDR3 DNA is TGCAGTGCTAGAGTGGCAGGGGGCGCGCAGTATACTGGCTACACCTTC.

The table lists this clonotype with a few counts. The chain recombines TRBV7-9 with TRBJ2-4; D not certain. Germline CDR1 reads SEHNR; CDR2 reads FQNEAQ (reference sequence). V lost 7 bases to trimming and J lost 0 bases, with 13 bases between them. This CDR3 contains 15 residues. The CDR3 is CASTDRLLAKNIQYF. CDR3 nucleotides: TGTGCCAGCACCGATCGCTTACTAGCCAAAAACATTCAGTACTTC.

In its sample, this clonotype was seen a few times. The rearrangement links TRBV27 to TRBJ1-6, with D unclear. From germline, CDR1 is MNHEY and CDR2 SMNVEV (reference sequence). The V and J ends lost 7 bases and 14 bases respectively, with 9 bases between them. CDR3 length: 10 amino acids. CDR3 loop: CASMPKALHF. The CDR3 region has the DNA TGTGCCAGCATGCCGAAAGCCCTCCACTTT.

This chain connects TRBV4-3 to TRBJ2-2; 7 bases agree with TRBD2. Germline V CDR1 and CDR2: LGHNA, YSLEER. CDR3 size: 17 residues. V was pared by 3 bases and J by 0 bases, with 7 bases of the junction left unmatched. The CDR3 loop is CASSQDISGANTGELFF. Here the CDR3 DNA reads TGCGCCAGCAGCCAGGATATAAGCGGGGCGAACACCGGGGAGCTGTTTTTT.

This clonotype was detected a few times. The chain uses TRBV5-1 and TRBJ2-1, with D perhaps given as TRBD1 or TRBD2 (5 bases each). The CDR3 runs 14 residues. V was pared by 3 bases and J by 7 bases, with 14 bases between. Germline V gives CDR1 SGHRS, CDR2 YFSETQ. The CDR3 nucleotides are TGCGCCAGCAGCTCCCCCGGGACCGAAAATGAGCAGTTCTTC. Translating it yields CASSSPGTENEQFF.

The rearrangement links TRBV20-1 to TRBJ2-5; weak D call: TRBD1 (6 bases). Germline CDR1 reads DFQATT; CDR2 reads SNEGSKA (reference sequence). The ends were cut back, 3 bases at V and 10 bases at J, with 18 bases in the middle. The CDR3 extends over 13 amino acids. In DNA, the CDR3 is TGCAGTGCTAGGGGACGGACAGTAGGGAGCCAGTACTTC. Protein product: CSARGRTVGSQYF.

This clonotype has only a few counts. The gene calls are TRBV12-3 or TRBV12-4 and TRBJ1-6, with D hard to call. Trimming shortened V by 9 bases and J by 0 bases, and 6 bases separated the two germline ends. The CDR3 consists of 13 residues. The CDR3 loop is CASSSSYNSPLHF. DNA of the CDR3: TGTGCCAGTTCAAGCTCCTATAATTCACCCCTCCACTTT.

The chain employs TRBV28 and TRBJ2-2; 10 bases align to TRBD2. Germline V gives CDR1 MDHEN, CDR2 SYDVKM. The trim removed 6 bases at V and 6 bases at J, leaving 10 bases unmatched. The CDR3 loop spans 16 amino acids. In DNA, the CDR3 is TGTGCCAGCAGGAAGCGGGGGGGCCTTTATGCCGGGGAGCTGTTTTTT. It yields the protein CASRKRGGLYAGELFF.

The gene calls are TRBV11-2 and TRBJ2-3, with a weak D call TRBD2 (5 bases). V lost 6 bases, J lost 1 base, and 17 bases lay in between. Germline CDR1 and CDR2: SGHAT and FQNNGV. The CDR3 covers 16 residues. CDR3 in DNA: TGTGCCAGCAGAACTCACCCGGACTCAGGCACAGATACGCAGTATTTT. Translating gives CASRTHPDSGTDTQYF. Looking up the rest from reference TRBV11-2 and TRBJ2-3 gives the full variable domain: EAGVAQSPRYKIIEKRQSVAFWCNPISGHATLYWYQQILGQGPKLLIQFQNNGVVDDSQLPKDRFSAERLKGVDSTLKIQPAKLEDSAVYLCASRTHPDSGTDTQYFGPGTRLTVL.

J is TRBJ1-1 and V is TRBV5-1; TRBD1 matches 7 bases. The trim removed 0 bases at V and 6 bases at J, leaving 8 bases unmatched. The length of the CDR3 is 15 residues. Per the germline V gene, CDR1 is SGHRS and CDR2 is YFSETQ. The CDR3 sequence is CASSLGVTGYSEAFF. CDR3 coding DNA: TGCGCCAGCAGCTTGGGCGTGACAGGGTACTCTGAAGCTTTCTTT.

The gene calls are TRBV7-9 and TRBJ2-3; D is tentatively TRBD1 or TRBD2 (5 bases each). Germline CDR1 reads SEHNR; CDR2 reads FQNEAQ (reference sequence). The V end was cut by 4 bases, the J end by 3 bases, with 17 bases between. The CDR3 loop spans 16 amino acids. CDR3 DNA sequence: TGTGCCAGCAGCTCCTGGGCAGGGAGAGGGACAGATACGCAGTATTTT. It yields the protein CASSSWAGRGTDTQYF.

The V call is TRBV7-2, the J call TRBJ2-1, with 7 bases that match TRBD1. CDR3 size: 15 residues. Germline CDR1 reads SGHTA; CDR2 reads FQGNSA. Trimming removed 10 bases from V and 3 bases from J; junction bases left unmatched: 12. The chain's CDR3 is CATKHRGNIYNEQFF. Written as DNA, the CDR3 is TGTGCCACAAAGCACAGGGGCAATATCTACAATGAGCAGTTCTTC. The variable domain in full, completed from reference TRBV7-2 and TRBJ2-1, reads GAGVSQSPSNKVTEKGKDVELRCDPISGHTALYWYRQSLGQGLEFLIYFQGNSAPDKSGLPSDRFSAERTGGSVSTLTIQRTQQEDSAVYLCATKHRGNIYNEQFFGPGTRLTVL.

This chain joins TRBV6-5 and TRBJ2-3; D ambiguous. V gave up 0 bases and J gave up 0 bases, with 13 bases separating them. This CDR3 is built from 17 residues. Germline values: CDR1 MNHEY, CDR2 SVGAGI. CDR3 sequence (DNA): TGTGCCAGCAGTTACTCGAGCGTCGCACCGAGCACAGATACGCAGTATTTT. This gives the protein CASSYSSVAPSTDTQYF.

This clonotype occurred a few times. The chain is built from TRBV21-1 and TRBJ2-7; TRBD1 reflects the table's D call only, with no check against the DNA. TRBV21-1 constitutes a pseudogene. The CDR3 covers 14 residues. The CDR3 DNA sequence: TGTGCCAGCAGGGGACGAGGTGGGGGAAAGCCGCAGTACGTC. Residues: CASRGRGGGKPQYV.

Many counts were recorded for this clonotype. The chain has TRBV7-2 and TRBJ2-7; the D is unclear. With 4 bases removed from V and 3 bases from J, the gap between germline ends came to 7 bases. Germline V gene sequence: CDR1 SGHTA, CDR2 FQGNSA. The CDR3 has 12 residues. CDR3 region: CASSSFYYEQYF. The CDR3 nucleotides are TGTGCCAGCAGCTCCTTTTACTACGAGCAGTACTTC.

This rearrangement joins TRBV4-2 to TRBJ2-5, with D unclear. The V gene's germline CDR1 is LGHNA and CDR2 YNFKEQ. The CDR3 extends over 14 amino acids. V lost 0 bases and J 3 bases, leaving 8 bases between the germline ends. The CDR3 DNA follows: TGTGCCAGCAGCCAAGATTTTACCAAAGAGACCCAGTACTTC. The encoded protein is CASSQDFTKETQYF.

This clonotype was found a few times. The gene calls are TRBV20-1 and TRBJ2-3, with TRBD1 identical over 10 bases. Trimming cost V 1 base and J 5 bases; bases outside gene matches: 6. CDR3 size: 15 residues. CDR1 and CDR2 from the germline V gene are DFQATT and SNEGSKA (reference sequence). The CDR3 loop reads CSARASRDRGDTQYF. The CDR3 DNA reads TGCAGTGCTAGAGCGTCCCGGGACAGGGGAGATACGCAGTATTTT.

The chain couples TRBV20-1 to TRBJ2-7; TRBD1 or TRBD2 may be the D gene (5 bases each). Per the germline V gene, CDR1 is DFQATT and CDR2 is SNEGSKA (reference sequence). This CDR3 contains 15 residues. Trimming cost V 1 base and J 2 bases, with 15 bases left between them. The DNA for the CDR3 is TGCAGTGCTAGAGTCCCACGGGGCAGTGCCTACGAGCAGTACGTC. This sequence encodes CSARVPRGSAYEQYV.

This clonotype was observed a few times. The chain employs TRBV6-1 and TRBJ2-1; 11 positions agree with TRBD2. The CDR3 consists of 15 residues. Unmatched junction bases numbered 7, after V lost 6 bases and J lost 6 bases. Germline lookup yields CDR1 MNHNS and CDR2 SASEGT. CDR3 coding DNA: TGTGCCAGCAGGAGCCGGACTAGCGGGCTCAATGAGCAGTTCTTC. This translates into CASRSRTSGLNEQFF.

This clonotype was counted only a few times. This rearrangement joins TRBV20-1 to TRBJ2-5; TRBD1 matches at 8 bases. V dropped 5 bases and J dropped 3; count of bases not matched to a gene: 8. The CDR3 length is 14 residues. From germline, CDR1 is DFQATT and CDR2 SNEGSKA (reference sequence). CDR3 protein: CSAPYRDRKETQYF. The CDR3 DNA reads as TGCAGTGCTCCATATCGGGACAGGAAAGAGACCCAGTACTTC.

This clonotype was observed a handful of times. The V call is TRBV7-2, the J call TRBJ1-1; D is ambiguous. V lost 0 bases to trimming and J lost 3 bases, with 8 bases between them. The V gene's germline CDR1 is SGHTA and CDR2 FQGNSA. The CDR3 consists of 14 residues. CDR3 sequence reads: CASSLAFRDTEAFF. The CDR3 nucleotides are TGTGCCAGCAGCTTAGCATTCCGGGACACTGAAGCTTTCTTT.

This sequence joins TRBV27 and TRBJ1-6; D might be TRBD1 (6 bases). Germline CDR1 is MNHEY and CDR2 is SMNVEV (reference sequence). The length of the CDR3 is 17 residues. Trimming took 4 bases from V and 0 from J, leaving 13 bases between them. DNA for the CDR3: TGTGCCAGCAGTTCTCGGACAGTAAGCTCCTATAATTCACCCCTCCACTTT. Protein sequence: CASSSRTVSSYNSPLHF.

The J gene is TRBJ1-1, the V gene TRBV27; perhaps TRBD1 as D (5 bases). V was trimmed by 4 bases and J by 9 bases, leaving 18 bases between them. The CDR3 contains 14 residues. Germline assignment: CDR1 MNHEY and CDR2 SMNVEV (reference sequence). CDR3 region: CASSSKGARGKAFF. The CDR3 DNA reads as TGTGCCAGCAGTTCGAAAGGGGCGCGAGGAAAAGCTTTCTTT.

The J gene is TRBJ2-1, the V gene TRBV4-2; TRBD1 matches 7 bases. The ends lost 3 bases at V and 8 bases at J; junction bases unmatched: 7. Germline CDR1 LGHNA, CDR2 YNFKEQ. The CDR3 totals 14 residues. The CDR3 loop is CASSQGDRADEQFF. CDR3 sequence (DNA): TGTGCCAGCAGCCAGGGTGACAGGGCGGATGAGCAGTTCTTC.

This clonotype was counted at least ten times. The gene calls are TRBV20-1 and TRBJ2-5; the D gene is possibly TRBD1 (6 bases). The CDR3 covers 13 residues. V lost 2 bases to trimming and J lost 4 bases, with 11 bases between them. Germline CDR1 reads DFQATT; CDR2 reads SNEGSKA (reference sequence). The CDR3 here is CSARQGRGETQYF. The CDR3 nucleotides are TGCAGTGCTAGACAGGGGAGAGGAGAGACCCAGTACTTC.

The CDR3 reads CSAETSGVETQYF. The CDR3 DNA sequence: TGCAGTGCGGAGACTAGCGGGGTTGAGACCCAGTACTTC. The chain joins TRBV20-1 to TRBJ2-5; 11 bases agree with TRBD2. The CDR3 length is 13 residues. CDR1 and CDR2 (germline): DFQATT, SNEGSKA (reference sequence). V lost 6 bases to trimming and J lost 5 bases; unmatched junction nucleotides: 5.